The following is a T cell receptor (beta chain) sequence with its context. Antigen: not known. The data belong to a study of T cell responses to AZD1222 COVID-19 vaccine. General study results and limits: The donors showed a predominance of white British ancestry and of females, with possible underestimation of clonal diversity. Targeting of unmutated variant regions was reportedly seen in nearly half of spike-specific TCRs. No repertoire was sampled before or during the peak T cell response, only after it. Seropositivity was recorded at baseline in only a handful of AZD1222 recipients.

Trimming took 2 bases from V and 9 from J, leaving 11 bases between them. Germline CDR1 and CDR2: MNHEY and SVGEGT. CDR3 length equals 14 residues. Using immunoSEQ multiplex PCR, the repertoire was profiled, and TCRdb retains in-frame clones only, with some absent. Of hundreds of thousands of clones in the sample, approximately 94% were seen once. Sequenced here: peripheral blood, sampled on day 0 of MenACWY control vaccination. The sequence was obtained from an adult in good health. The V gene is TRBV6-2 or TRBV6-3, the J gene TRBJ1-6; D unresolved. This chain's CDR3 is CASSYRKGSSPLHF. The CDR3 DNA follows: TGTGCCAGCAGTTACCGGAAGGGAAGTTCACCCCTCCACTTT.